The 27 T cell receptor beta chains presented below share a single source sample, sequenced in a study of T cell responses to AZD1222 COVID-19 vaccine. Assay: immunoSEQ multiplex PCR; the TCRdb copy retains only in-frame clones and omits some. Of fewer than 120,000 clones listed, nearly 90% are singletons. Sequenced material: peripheral blood, taken on day 0 of AZD1222 vaccination. The receptors shown here come from an adult in good health.

This rearrangement joins TRBV7-8 to TRBJ1-2; D ambiguous. This CDR3 is built from 15 residues. CDR1 SGHVS and CDR2 FQNEAQ come from the germline V gene. V was cut by 2 bases and J by 2 bases, with 12 bases left in between. As DNA, the CDR3 is TGTGCCAGCAGCTTAAGTCTCGGTGGGAACTATGGCTACACCTTC. Its translation is CASSLSLGGNYGYTF.

The J gene is TRBJ1-2, the V gene TRBV6-1; D unresolved. The CDR3 totals 15 residues. Trimming shortened V by 2 bases and J by 4 bases, and 14 bases separated the two germline ends. From germline, CDR1 is MNHNS and CDR2 SASEGT. CDR3 sequence (DNA): TGTGCCAGCAGTGAATTTCCTTCGTCTTTCTATGGCTACACCTTC. This sequence encodes CASSEFPSSFYGYTF.

The chain uses TRBV19 and TRBJ2-3, with 9 bases that match TRBD1. This CDR3 comprises 14 residues. Germline lookup yields CDR1 LNHDA and CDR2 SQIVND (reference sequence). V gave up 11 bases and J gave up 5 bases; unmatched junction bases: 11. In nucleotides, the CDR3 is TGTGCCGCCTCCGTACGACAGGGGGTAGATACGCAGTATTTT. Translating gives CAASVRQGVDTQYF.

This clone is a singleton in its sample. J is TRBJ1-6 and V is TRBV7-6; D gene uncertain. V was cut by 1 base and J by 9 bases, with 16 bases left in between. From germline, CDR1 is SGHVS and CDR2 FNYEAQ. This CDR3 comprises 16 residues. The chain's CDR3 is CASSLESGERTSPLHF. DNA of the CDR3: TGTGCCAGCAGCTTAGAGTCCGGGGAGAGGACTTCACCCCTCCACTTT.

The gene calls are TRBV6-2 or TRBV6-3 and TRBJ1-5, with 7 bases that match TRBD1. CDR3 length equals 16 residues. CDR1 MNHEY and CDR2 SVGEGT come from the germline V gene. V gave up 6 bases and J gave up 4 bases; unmatched junction bases: 12. The CDR3 sequence: CASSPLGDSPNQPQHF. The CDR3 DNA sequence: TGTGCCAGCAGCCCACTTGGGGACAGCCCGAATCAGCCCCAGCATTTT.

The rearrangement joins TRBV5-1 to TRBJ1-6; no clear D gene. The CDR3 has 15 residues. V was clipped by 1 base and J by 8 bases, with 13 bases between them. The germline gives CDR1 SGHRS, CDR2 YFSETQ. CDR3 residues: CASSLTSRGDSPLHF. The CDR3 DNA reads TGCGCCAGCAGCTTGACCAGCAGAGGAGATTCACCCCTCCACTTT.

The chain joins TRBV5-1 to TRBJ2-1, with TRBD1 matching over 9 bases. Germline trimming cut 6 bases from V and 10 bases from J; bases unmatched to any gene: 11. This CDR3 contains 14 residues. Germline V gene data show CDR1 as SGHRS and CDR2 as YFSETQ. Here the CDR3 reads CASKLQGAPVEQFF. The CDR3 DNA reads TGCGCCAGCAAGCTACAGGGGGCTCCGGTAGAGCAGTTCTTC.

The V and J genes are TRBV2 and TRBJ2-2, with D possibly matching TRBD1 (5 bases). The length of the CDR3 is 15 residues. Per the germline V gene, CDR1 is SNHLY and CDR2 is FYNNEI. V was shortened by 5 bases and J by 3 bases, with 13 bases between the two germline ends. The CDR3 loop is CASSPLRGHTGELFF. The CDR3, as DNA: TGTGCCAGCAGTCCCCTAAGGGGCCACACCGGGGAGCTGTTTTTT.

The rearrangement uses TRBV6-6 and TRBJ1-2; D not certain. This CDR3 has 11 amino acids. V lost 6 bases to trimming and J lost 6 bases, with 8 bases between them. Germline loops: CDR1 MNHNY, CDR2 SVGAGI (reference sequence). The CDR3 protein is CASRREDGYTF. The CDR3 bases are TGTGCCAGCAGACGAGAGGATGGCTACACCTTC.

The chain uses TRBV19 and TRBJ2-6, with a possible D match to TRBD1 (6 bases). The CDR3 is 14 amino acids. V lost 7 bases to trimming and J lost 13 bases, with 20 bases between them. The germline CDR1 and CDR2 sequences are LNHDA and SQIVND (reference sequence). The CDR3 region is CASTPRSGVWVLTF. The CDR3 DNA follows: TGTGCCAGTACCCCCAGGTCAGGGGTGTGGGTCCTGACTTTC.

The chain carries TRBV11-3 and TRBJ1-1; 7 bases agree with TRBD1. This CDR3 is built from 14 residues. V shed 4 bases, J shed 4 bases, and the junction held 6 bases outside the gene matches. CDR1 is SGHNT and CDR2 is YENEEA in the germline V gene. The CDR3 DNA reads as TGTGCCAGCAGCTCCTCGGGACAGACCACTGAAGCTTTCTTT. It is translated as CASSSSGQTTEAFF.

V is TRBV4-1 and J is TRBJ2-3, with D tentatively TRBD2 (6 bases). This CDR3 is 17 amino acids long. The germline V and J ends were trimmed by 6 bases and 1 base, with 20 bases remaining between them. From germline, CDR1 is MGHRA and CDR2 YSYEKL. Here the CDR3 reads CASRLGGTGLGTDTQYF. The CDR3 DNA is TGCGCCAGCAGACTCGGGGGAACAGGACTTGGCACAGATACGCAGTATTTT.

The CDR3 here is CASSSPGQGGNEQFF. The CDR3 nucleotides read TGTGCCAGCAGTTCGCCGGGACAGGGCGGCAATGAGCAGTTCTTC. V gene TRBV27 combines with J gene TRBJ2-1, with TRBD1 matching over 9 bases. Per germline, CDR1 MNHEY and CDR2 SMNVEV (reference sequence). Trimming at V came to 4 bases and at J to 6 bases, leaving 7 bases not matched to a gene. This CDR3 region has 15 residues.

V is TRBV6-5 and J is TRBJ2-7; possibly TRBD1 or TRBD2 for D (5 bases each). V was trimmed by 7 bases and J by 6 bases, leaving 19 bases between them. This CDR3 contains 14 residues. The germline V gene has CDR1 MNHEY and CDR2 SVGAGI. The CDR3: CASKVGTFQTEQYF. The CDR3 DNA reads TGTGCCAGCAAAGTGGGGACCTTTCAAACCGAGCAGTACTTC.

The J gene is TRBJ1-2, the V gene TRBV5-1, with a tentative D call TRBD1 (6 bases). Trimming left V 5 bases short and J 3 bases short, with 14 bases between. This CDR3 has 14 amino acids. Germline V lookup: CDR1 SGHRS, CDR2 YFSETQ. Written as DNA, the CDR3 is TGCGCCAGCAGAAGGGGGTTGGGTGACTATGGCTACACCTTC. Its translation: CASRRGLGDYGYTF. The full variable domain, in which reference TRBV5-1 and TRBJ1-2 provide the parts outside the CDR3, is KAGVTQTPRYLIKTRGQQVTLSCSPISGHRSVSWYQQTPGQGLQFLFEYFSETQRNKGNFPGRFSGRQFSNSRSEMNVSTLELGDSALYLCASRRGLGDYGYTFGSGTRLTVV.

The rearrangement uses TRBV7-9 and TRBJ2-1, with 9 bases matching TRBD2. The length of the CDR3 is 16 residues. J lost 5 bases, V lost 1 base, and 6 bases had no gene match. Looked up from germline, CDR1 is SEHNR and CDR2 is FQNEAQ (reference sequence). CDR3 DNA sequence: TGTGCCAGCAGCTTAGGAGTTAGCGGGAGCCACAATGAGCAGTTCTTC. It specifies CASSLGVSGSHNEQFF.

This clone was counted only a few times. This chain joins TRBV3-1 (or the pseudogene TRBV3-2) and TRBJ1-1; D is unresolved. CDR1 is LGHDT, CDR2 YNNKEL, per germline (reference sequence). The CDR3 runs 11 residues. CDR3: CAGDLNTEAFF. The DNA for the CDR3 is TGTGCGGGCGACTTGAACACTGAAGCTTTCTTT.

This rearrangement joins TRBV5-1 to TRBJ2-5; no firm D call. V lost 0 bases, J lost 4 bases, and 7 bases lay in between. Germline CDR1 is SGHRS and CDR2 is YFSETQ. This CDR3 is built from 13 residues. CDR3 sequence reads: CASSLEITETQYF. The CDR3 DNA follows: TGCGCCAGCAGCTTGGAGATAACAGAGACCCAGTACTTC.

V usage is TRBV9 and J usage is TRBJ2-3; 13 nucleotides align to TRBD2. Trimming took 3 bases from V and 8 from J; bases not matched to a gene: 9. The CDR3 runs to 16 residues. Germline-derived CDR1 and CDR2 are SGDLS and YYNGEE. The CDR3 loop reads CASSALLAGGPGTQYF. The CDR3 DNA reads as TGTGCCAGCAGCGCCCTACTAGCGGGGGGGCCGGGTACGCAGTATTTT.

This clone was picked up one time. The V gene is TRBV4-1, the J gene TRBJ2-1, with D perhaps matching TRBD2 (5 bases). Deletions cut 0 bases from V and 10 bases from J, with 19 bases between. This CDR3 is built from 16 residues. Germline values: CDR1 MGHRA, CDR2 YSYEKL. CDR3: CASSQDWTLRTGEQFF. In DNA, the CDR3 is TGCGCCAGCAGCCAAGACTGGACTCTTCGAACCGGAGAGCAGTTCTTC.

The chain combines TRBV28 with TRBJ2-7; no clear D gene. The CDR3 covers 13 residues. Germline V gene data show CDR1 as MDHEN and CDR2 as SYDVKM. Trimming shortened V by 2 bases and J by 3 bases, and 8 bases separated the two germline ends. The CDR3 reads CASSLGPNYEQYF. CDR3 sequence (DNA): TGTGCCAGCAGTTTAGGACCGAACTACGAGCAGTACTTC.

The chain carries TRBV5-6 and TRBJ2-6, with D unresolved. CDR1 is SGHDT and CDR2 is YYEEEE in the germline V gene. The CDR3 spans 14 residues. Trimming removed 4 bases at V and 2 bases at J, with 7 bases between. The CDR3 DNA reads as TGTGCCAGCAGCCCGGTACCTGGGGCCAACGTCCTGACTTTC. This gives the protein CASSPVPGANVLTF. The entire variable domain, with the rest obtained from reference TRBV5-6 and TRBJ2-6, is as follows: DAGVTQSPTHLIKTRGQQVTLRCSPKSGHDTVSWYQQALGQGPQFIFQYYEEEERQRGNFPDRFSGHQFPNYSSELNVNALLLGDSALYLCASSPVPGANVLTFGAGSRLTVL.

V is TRBV19 and J is TRBJ2-3; 7 bases are shared with TRBD1. Germline loops: CDR1 LNHDA, CDR2 SQIVND (reference sequence). CDR3 length: 14 residues. J gave up 3 bases and V 4 bases, and 4 bases lay outside the gene matches. CDR3 residues: CASSTGQATDTQYF. CDR3 DNA sequence: TGTGCCAGTAGTACCGGACAGGCTACAGATACGCAGTATTTT.

The chain joins TRBV29-1 to TRBJ2-5; 9 nucleotides align to TRBD1. This CDR3 contains 15 residues. V lost 3 bases to trimming and J lost 5 bases; unmatched junction nucleotides: 10. Germline V gene data show CDR1 as SQVTM and CDR2 as ANQGSEA. The CDR3 here is CSVDLQGAVGETQYF. The DNA of the CDR3 is TGCAGCGTTGACCTACAGGGGGCTGTGGGGGAGACCCAGTACTTC.

The chain combines TRBV9 with TRBJ2-1, with D possibly TRBD2 on 5 matching bases. V gave up 0 bases and J gave up 3 bases, with 10 bases separating them. CDR1 and CDR2 from the germline V gene are SGDLS and YYNGEE. This CDR3 is built from 15 residues. CDR3 protein: CASSVDRSDYNEQFF. DNA for the CDR3: TGTGCCAGCAGCGTAGACCGTAGCGACTACAATGAGCAGTTCTTC.

The chain uses TRBV25-1 and TRBJ1-4, with D hard to call. Trimming took 3 bases from V and 0 from J, leaving 5 bases between them. From germline, CDR1 is MGHDK and CDR2 SYGVNS. The CDR3 length is 14 residues. The CDR3 here is CASSDRTTNEKLFF. Here the CDR3 DNA reads TGTGCCAGCAGTGACCGCACAACTAATGAAAAACTGTTTTTT.

The rearrangement links TRBV1 to TRBJ1-2. TRBV1 is described as a pseudogene. The CDR3 runs to 11 residues. The CDR3 coding sequence is TGCATTTCCAAGATAAACTATGGCTACACCTTC. Translation gives CISKINYGYTF.